The 2 T cell receptor beta chains presented below share a single source sample, sequenced in a study of blood T cell repertoires in COVID-19. Libraries were prepared by immunoSEQ multiplex PCR; TCRdb keeps only in-frame clonotypes and omits some of them. The sample shows 210,000 or so clones, roughly 82% of them seen only once. The sequenced sample consisted of peripheral blood. The source of these receptors is a woman between 35 and 50 years old with acute or convalescent COVID-19.

The rearrangement joins TRBV9 to TRBJ2-1, with D maybe TRBD2 (6 bases). Trimming shortened V by 2 bases and J by 6 bases, and 18 bases separated the two germline ends. The germline CDR1 and CDR2 sequences are SGDLS and YYNGEE. The CDR3 runs to 16 residues. DNA for the CDR3: TGTGCCAGCAGCGTGGCCCGGTGGGACTCCCGCAATGAGCAGTTCTTC. This translates into CASSVARWDSRNEQFF.

CDR3 region: CASSQGLGRCGSIYNEQFF. As DNA, the CDR3 is TGCGCCAGCAGTCAAGGACTTGGGAGGTGCGGGAGTATCTACAATGAGCAGTTCTTC. The chain links TRBV23-1 to TRBJ2-1, with 7 bases identical to TRBD2. TRBV23-1 qualifies as an ORF whose function is uncertain. This CDR3 has 19 residues. V shed 2 bases, J shed 3 bases, and the junction held 16 bases outside the gene matches.